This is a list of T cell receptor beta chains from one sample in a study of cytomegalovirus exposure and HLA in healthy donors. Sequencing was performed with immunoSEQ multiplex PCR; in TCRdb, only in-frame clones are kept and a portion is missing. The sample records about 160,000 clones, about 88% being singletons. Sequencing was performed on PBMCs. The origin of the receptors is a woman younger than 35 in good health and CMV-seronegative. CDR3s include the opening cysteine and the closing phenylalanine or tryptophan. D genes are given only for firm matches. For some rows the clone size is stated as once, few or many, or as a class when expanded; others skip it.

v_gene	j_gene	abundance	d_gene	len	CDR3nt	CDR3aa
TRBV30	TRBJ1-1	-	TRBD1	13	TGTGCCTGGGACGGGACAGGGGGTACTGAAGCTTTCTTT	CAWDGTGGTEAFF
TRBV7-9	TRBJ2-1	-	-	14	TGTGCCAGCAGCTTAACCCCTAAAGGGGATGAGCAGTTCTTC	CASSLTPKGDEQFF
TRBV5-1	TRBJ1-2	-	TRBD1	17	TGCGCCAGCAGCCGGAATACAGGGGAAGGGGTGAGGTTTGGCTACACCTTC	CASSRNTGEGVRFGYTF
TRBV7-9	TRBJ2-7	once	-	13	TGTGCCAGCAGCCACAGGACAGCGTACGAGCAGTACTTC	CASSHRTAYEQYF
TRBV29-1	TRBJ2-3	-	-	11	TGCAGCGGGCTGGGGCTCAATACGCAGTATTTT	CSGLGLNTQYF
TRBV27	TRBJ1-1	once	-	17	TGTGCCAGCAGTTTAGAGCCCCACCATTTTGGGGAGCCTGAAGCTTTCTTT	CASSLEPHHFGEPEAFF
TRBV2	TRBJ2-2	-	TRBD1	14	TGTGCCAGCAGTGAGCAGGGACAGACCGGGGAGCTGTTTTTT	CASSEQGQTGELFF
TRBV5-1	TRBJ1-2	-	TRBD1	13	TGCGCCAGCAGCCCGGACAGGTCCTATGGCTACACCTTC	CASSPDRSYGYTF
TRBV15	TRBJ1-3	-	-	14	TGTGCCACCAGCCCTGGACAGTCTGGAAACACCATATATTTT	CATSPGQSGNTIYF
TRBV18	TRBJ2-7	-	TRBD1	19	TGTGCCAGCTCACCAGACGGGGACAGGGTATGGGGGATTCGCAACGAGCAGTACTTC	CASSPDGDRVWGIRNEQYF
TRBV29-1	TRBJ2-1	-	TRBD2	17	TGCAGCGCCGAACCCCTACTAGCGGGATTTTCCTACAATGAGCAGTTCTTC	CSAEPLLAGFSYNEQFF
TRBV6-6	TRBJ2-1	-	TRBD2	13	TGTGCCAGCGTACTGGGACTAGCCAATGAGCAGTTCTTC	CASVLGLANEQFF
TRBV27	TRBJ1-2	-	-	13	TGTGCCAGCAGTTTACGGGGGGTGGGCGGCTACACCTTC	CASSLRGVGGYTF
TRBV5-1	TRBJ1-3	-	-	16	TGCGCCAGCAGCTTGGACAGCCCATACTCTGGAAACACCATATATTTT	CASSLDSPYSGNTIYF
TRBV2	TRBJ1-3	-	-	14	TGTGCCAGCAGTGCGGGAGCTGACGGAAACACCATATATTTT	CASSAGADGNTIYF
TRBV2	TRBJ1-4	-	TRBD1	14	TGTGCCAGCAGTCCCGGGACAGTAAATGAAAAACTGTTTTTT	CASSPGTVNEKLFF
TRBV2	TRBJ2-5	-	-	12	TGTGCCAGCAGCCCCAGACAAGAGACCCAGTACTTC	CASSPRQETQYF
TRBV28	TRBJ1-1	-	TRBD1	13	TGTGCCAGCAGTTTAGGGACAGCCACTGAAGCTTTCTTT	CASSLGTATEAFF
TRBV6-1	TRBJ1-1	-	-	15	TGTGCCAGCAGCGCACTCATCGAGAAGAACACTGAAGCTTTCTTT	CASSALIEKNTEAFF
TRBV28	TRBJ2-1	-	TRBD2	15	TGTGCCAGCTCGAAACGCCTAGCGGGAGGGCATGAGCAGTTCTTC	CASSKRLAGGHEQFF
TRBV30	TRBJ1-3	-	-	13	TGTGCCTGTCTGGGGGGAATTGGAAACACCATATATTTT	CACLGGIGNTIYF
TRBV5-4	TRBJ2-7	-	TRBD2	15	TGTGCCAGCAGCTCCCGTGGGACTAGCGGAGACGAGCAGTACTTC	CASSSRGTSGDEQYF
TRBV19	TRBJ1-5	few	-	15	TGTGCCAGTAGTATAGTGAGGGAATGGAATCAGCCCCAGCATTTT	CASSIVREWNQPQHF
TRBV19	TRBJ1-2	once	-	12	TGTGCCAGTAGCGAGACAGGTTATGGCTACACCTTC	CASSETGYGYTF
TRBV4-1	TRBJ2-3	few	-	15	TGCGCCAGCGCACAAGTCGGAGTGAGCACAGATACGCAGTATTTT	CASAQVGVSTDTQYF
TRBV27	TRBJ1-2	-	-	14	TGTGCCAGCAGCTCCCTAGCGGCCCACTATGGCTACACCTTC	CASSSLAAHYGYTF
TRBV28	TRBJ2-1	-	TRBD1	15	TGTGCCAGTCAGGGGGACAAACAACTCTACAATGAGCAGTTCTTC	CASQGDKQLYNEQFF
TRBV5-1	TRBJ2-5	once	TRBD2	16	TGCGCCAGCAGCAAACCCGGACTAGCGGGAATGGAGACCCAGTACTTC	CASSKPGLAGMETQYF
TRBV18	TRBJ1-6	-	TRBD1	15	TGTGCCAGCTCACCAGTCAAGGGGGCTGGATCACCCCTCCACTTT	CASSPVKGAGSPLHF
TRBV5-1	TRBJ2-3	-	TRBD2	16	TGCGCCAGCACCCTTGCCCTAGCGGGTAGCACAGATACGCAGTATTTT	CASTLALAGSTDTQYF
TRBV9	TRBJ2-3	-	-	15	TGTGCCAGCAGCGGTCGCCCCCAGGGCACAGATACGCAGTATTTT	CASSGRPQGTDTQYF
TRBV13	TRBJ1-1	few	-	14	TGTGCCAGCAGCGTGTTCACAGGGCCCACTGAAGCTTTCTTT	CASSVFTGPTEAFF
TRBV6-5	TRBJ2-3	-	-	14	TGTGCCAGCAGTTTCGGAGCGGACACAGATACGCAGTATTTT	CASSFGADTDTQYF
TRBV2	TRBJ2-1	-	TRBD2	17	TGTGCCAGCAGTGCGGGGGGGCCTTCGGGCTCCTACAATGAGCAGTTCTTC	CASSAGGPSGSYNEQFF
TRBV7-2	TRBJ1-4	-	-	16	TGTGCCAGCAGCTTAGGGGATGTCAATCTAGGAGGAAAACTGTTTTTT	CASSLGDVNLGGKLFF
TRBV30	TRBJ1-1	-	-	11	TGTGCCTCGTCCACGGGGGCTGAAGCTTTCTTT	CASSTGAEAFF
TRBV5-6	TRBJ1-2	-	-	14	TGTGCCAGCAGCTCACGGTGGGGCTCCTATGGCTACACCTTC	CASSSRWGSYGYTF
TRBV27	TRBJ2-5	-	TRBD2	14	TGTGCCAGAAGGAGGGGACTACATGAAGAGACCCAGTACTTC	CARRRGLHEETQYF
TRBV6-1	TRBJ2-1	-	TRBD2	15	TGTGCCAGCAACTTAGCGGGAGACGGCTACAATGAGCAGTTCTTC	CASNLAGDGYNEQFF
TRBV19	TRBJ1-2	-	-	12	TGTGCCAGTAGACCACGAGGGTCCGGCTACACCTTC	CASRPRGSGYTF
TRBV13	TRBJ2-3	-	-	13	TGTGCCAGCAGTCAAGGGGGAATGGATACGCAGTATTTT	CASSQGGMDTQYF
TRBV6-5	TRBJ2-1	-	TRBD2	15	TGTGCCAGCAGTCGTAGACTAGCGCGCGGAGATGAGCAGTTCTTC	CASSRRLARGDEQFF
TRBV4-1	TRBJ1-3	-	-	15	TGCGCCAGCAGCCAAGGGGAGAGCTCTGGAAACACCATATATTTT	CASSQGESSGNTIYF
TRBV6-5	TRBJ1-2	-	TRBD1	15	TGTGCCAGCAGTTACCATCAGGGGGCGAATTATGGCTACACCTTC	CASSYHQGANYGYTF
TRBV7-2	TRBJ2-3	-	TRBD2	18	TGTGCCAGCAGCTTAGGAGGACTAGCGGGGGGAATCGCAGATACGCAGTATTTT	CASSLGGLAGGIADTQYF
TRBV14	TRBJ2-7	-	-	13	TGTGCCAGCAGCCAGGCAGGGTGGTACGAGCAGTACTTC	CASSQAGWYEQYF
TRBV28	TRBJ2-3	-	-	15	TGTGCCAGCAGTTTTTCCCTTTCTAGCACAGATACGCAGTATTTT	CASSFSLSSTDTQYF
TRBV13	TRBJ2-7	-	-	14	TGTGCCAGCAGCTTAATACTTAGGGGGGGTGAGCAGTACTTC	CASSLILRGGEQYF
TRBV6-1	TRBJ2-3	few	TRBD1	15	TGTGCCAGCAGTGAAGGGGGGACAGGCACAGATACGCAGTATTTT	CASSEGGTGTDTQYF
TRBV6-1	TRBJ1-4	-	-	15	TGTGCCAGTACCGAGGGGAGGGTCCTGAGAGAAAAACTGTTTTTT	CASTEGRVLREKLFF